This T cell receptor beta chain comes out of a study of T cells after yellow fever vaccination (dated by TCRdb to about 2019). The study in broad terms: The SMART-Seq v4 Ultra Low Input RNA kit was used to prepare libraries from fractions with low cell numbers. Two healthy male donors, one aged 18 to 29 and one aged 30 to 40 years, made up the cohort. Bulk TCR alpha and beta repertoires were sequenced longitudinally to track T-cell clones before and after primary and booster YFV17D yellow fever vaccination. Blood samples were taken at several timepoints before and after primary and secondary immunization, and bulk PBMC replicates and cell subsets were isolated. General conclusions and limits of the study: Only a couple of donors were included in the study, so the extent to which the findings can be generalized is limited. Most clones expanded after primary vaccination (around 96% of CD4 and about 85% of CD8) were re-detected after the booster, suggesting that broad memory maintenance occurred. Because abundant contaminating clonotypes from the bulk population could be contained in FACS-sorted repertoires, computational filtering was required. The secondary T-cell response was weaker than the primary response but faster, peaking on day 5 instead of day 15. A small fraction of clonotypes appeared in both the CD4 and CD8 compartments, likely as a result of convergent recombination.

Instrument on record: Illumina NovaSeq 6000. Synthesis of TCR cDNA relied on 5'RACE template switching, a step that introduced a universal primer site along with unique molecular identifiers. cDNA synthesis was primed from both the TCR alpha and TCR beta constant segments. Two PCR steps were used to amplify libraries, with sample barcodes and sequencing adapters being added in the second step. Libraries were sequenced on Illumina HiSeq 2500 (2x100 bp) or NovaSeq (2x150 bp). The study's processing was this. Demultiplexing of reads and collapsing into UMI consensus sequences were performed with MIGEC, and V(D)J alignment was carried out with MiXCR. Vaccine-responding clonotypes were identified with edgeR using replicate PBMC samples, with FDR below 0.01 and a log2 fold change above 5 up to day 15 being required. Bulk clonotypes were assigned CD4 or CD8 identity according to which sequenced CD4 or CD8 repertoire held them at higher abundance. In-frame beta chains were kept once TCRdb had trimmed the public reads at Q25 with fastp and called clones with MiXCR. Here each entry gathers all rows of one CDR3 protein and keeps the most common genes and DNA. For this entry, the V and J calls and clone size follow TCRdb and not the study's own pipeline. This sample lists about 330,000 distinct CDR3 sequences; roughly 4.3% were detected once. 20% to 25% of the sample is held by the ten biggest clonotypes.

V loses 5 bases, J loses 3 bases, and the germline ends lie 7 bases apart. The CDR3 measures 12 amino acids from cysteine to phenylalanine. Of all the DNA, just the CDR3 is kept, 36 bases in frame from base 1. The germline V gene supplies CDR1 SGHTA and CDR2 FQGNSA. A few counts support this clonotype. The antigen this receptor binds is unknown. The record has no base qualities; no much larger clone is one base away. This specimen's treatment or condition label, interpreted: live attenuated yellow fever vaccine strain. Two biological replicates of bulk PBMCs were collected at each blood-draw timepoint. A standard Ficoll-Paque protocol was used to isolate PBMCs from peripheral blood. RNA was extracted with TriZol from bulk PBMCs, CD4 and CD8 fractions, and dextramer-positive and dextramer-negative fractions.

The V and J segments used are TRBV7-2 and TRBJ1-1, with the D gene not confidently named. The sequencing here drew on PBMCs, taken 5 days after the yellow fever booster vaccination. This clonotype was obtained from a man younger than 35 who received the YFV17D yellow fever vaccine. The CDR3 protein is CASSPFYTEAFF. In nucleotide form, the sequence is TGTGCCAGCAGCCCGTTTTACACTGAAGCTTTCTTT. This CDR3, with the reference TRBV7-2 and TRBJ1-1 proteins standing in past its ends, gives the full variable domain GAGVSQSPSNKVTEKGKDVELRCDPISGHTALYWYRQSLGQGLEFLIYFQGNSAPDKSGLPSDRFSAERTGGSVSTLTIQRTQQEDSAVYLCASSPFYTEAFFGQGTRLTVV.